This TCR beta chain was observed in a study of shared clonotypes between healthy human individuals. Donors had no recently reported acute infections or vaccinations and were HIV-negative. In the CD4+ fraction, cells were divided into CD45RA+ naive and CD45RA-negative memory subsets. The protocol was immunoSEQ multiplex PCR, while the TCRdb copy is restricted to in-frame clones and leaves out a portion. Of nearly 750,000 clones listed, approximately 72% are singletons. This clone was seen a handful of times. Its antigen is currently unknown. The study's findings and limits: Sorted-subset samples were not fully sequenced, rarefaction indicated. In this cohort, only blood was sampled, and tissue repertoires likely differ.

Trimming at V came to 5 bases and at J to 7 bases, leaving 7 bases not matched to a gene. Germline CDR1 is SGHRS and CDR2 is YFSETQ. The CDR3 has 13 residues. The chain is built from TRBV5-1 and TRBJ2-7, with 9 bases lining up with TRBD1. Sequenced material: memory CD4+ T cells sorted from blood. Regarding subset: CD45RA-negative fraction. The sequence derives from a woman aged 25 to 45 in good health. This CDR3 reads CASSGQGNQEQYF. The DNA for the CDR3 is TGCGCCAGCAGTGGACAGGGGAATCAAGAGCAGTACTTC.